A selection of T cell receptor beta chains follows, all from one sample in a study of shared clonotypes between healthy human individuals. Sequencing used immunoSEQ multiplex PCR; TCRdb keeps in-frame clones, though not all of them. This sample yields approximately 940,000 clones, of which 70% to 85% are seen a single time; approximately 1.5% belongs to the top ten. The sequencing sample was made of memory CD4+ T cells sorted from blood. These receptors were collected from a man aged 18-30 years in good health. Both conserved end residues are part of each CDR3. D genes are given only for firm matches. The size field is filled for only some rows; it gives once, few, many or a size class.

TRBV7-9	TRBD1	TRBJ2-7	-	TGTGCCAGCAGCGAAATGGGGACAGGGGCATACGAGCAGTACTTC	CASSEMGTGAYEQYF
TRBV27	-	TRBJ1-1	few	TGTGCCAGCTCTAACTCGGACAGGAACACTGAAGCTTTCTTT	CASSNSDRNTEAFF
TRBV15	-	TRBJ2-7	once	TGTGCCACCAGCCCGAGGGTGACGTCCTACGAGCAGTACTTC	CATSPRVTSYEQYF
TRBV13	TRBD2	TRBJ2-3	-	TGTGCCAGCAGCGCCGGGACTAGTCCCCGCGGGCAGTATTTT	CASSAGTSPRGQYF
TRBV2	TRBD1	TRBJ1-2	-	TGTGCCAGCAGGGGGGACAGTCCTTATGGCTACACCTTC	CASRGDSPYGYTF
TRBV2	-	TRBJ2-3	few	TGTGCCAGCGGGGAGACAGATACGCAGTATTTT	CASGETDTQYF
TRBV9	TRBD1	TRBJ2-7	-	TGTGCCAGCAGCGTAGCCCCAGGGGGCGAGTACGAGCAGTACTTC	CASSVAPGGEYEQYF
TRBV6-1	TRBD2	TRBJ2-1	-	TGTGCCAGCAGTGAAGCGCGGGCTAGCGGGGGGGCCATAAGGCAGTTCTTC	CASSEARASGGAIRQFF
TRBV10-3	TRBD1	TRBJ1-4	-	TGTGCCATCAGTGATCTAGGCAGGGGGCTCAATGAAAAACTGTTTTTT	CAISDLGRGLNEKLFF
TRBV7-9	-	TRBJ1-4	few	TGTGCCAGCAGCCTAACCCAGGGTCCCGAGGAAAAACTGTTTTTT	CASSLTQGPEEKLFF
TRBV4-1	TRBD1	TRBJ1-6	-	TGCGCCAGCAGCTTAATCGACAGGGAGGGTTCACCCCTCCACTTT	CASSLIDREGSPLHF
TRBV7-3	TRBD2	TRBJ2-5	once	TGTGCCAGCAGCTTGACTAGCGGGGATGAGACCCAGTACTTC	CASSLTSGDETQYF
TRBV7-2	TRBD1	TRBJ1-1	-	TGTGCCAGCAGCTTTACCGGGACAGGGCTATCTGAAGCTTTCTTT	CASSFTGTGLSEAFF
TRBV4-3	TRBD2	TRBJ2-3	-	TGCGCCAGCAGCCAATTAGCGGGAGCGGTAGATACGCAGTATTTT	CASSQLAGAVDTQYF
TRBV19	TRBD1	TRBJ1-1	-	TGTGCCAGTAGTGGAGGGACAGGGTTATTGAGGACTGAAGCTTTCTTT	CASSGGTGLLRTEAFF
TRBV19	-	TRBJ1-5	-	TGTGCCAGTAGAGGAGGGGGGGAAAATCAGCCCCAGCATTTT	CASRGGGENQPQHF
TRBV7-2	-	TRBJ1-3	-	TGTGCCAGCAGGTTGGGGTTCTCTGGAAACACCATATATTTT	CASRLGFSGNTIYF
TRBV5-1	TRBD1	TRBJ1-4	once	TGCGCCAGCAGCTTCCTACAGGGGGCCGGTGAAAAACTGTTTTTT	CASSFLQGAGEKLFF
TRBV14	-	TRBJ2-2	-	TGTGCCAGCAGCCAAAAGATCATCGGGGAGCTGTTTTTT	CASSQKIIGELFF
TRBV6-6	-	TRBJ2-2	-	TGTGCCAGCAGTTGGACTTCAAACACCGGGGAGCTGTTTTTT	CASSWTSNTGELFF
TRBV6-5	-	TRBJ1-5	-	TGTGCCAGCAGTTACAATAGCAATCAGCCCCAGCATTTT	CASSYNSNQPQHF
TRBV27	TRBD2	TRBJ2-1	many	TGTGCCAGCAGCCCGCGTGTCCAGCGGGGGGTCCCCTACAATGAGCAGTTCTTC	CASSPRVQRGVPYNEQFF
TRBV5-1	TRBD1	TRBJ2-7	-	TGCGCCAGCAGCTTTACCCAGGGGGCGCACGAGCAGTACTTC	CASSFTQGAHEQYF
TRBV2	-	TRBJ1-2	-	TGTGCCAGCAGGGAGGACATGACAACCAACTATGGCTACACCTTC	CASREDMTTNYGYTF
TRBV7-7	-	TRBJ2-2	-	TGTGCTAGCAGCTTATCCAGGGGGAACACCGGGGAGCTGTTTTTT	CASSLSRGNTGELFF